A selection of T cell receptor beta chains follows, all from one sample in a study of blood T cell repertoires in COVID-19. Measured with immunoSEQ multiplex PCR; TCRdb has only the in-frame clones, and not every one. This table has 200,000 to 250,000 clones, 75% to 90% appearing once. Sequencing was performed on peripheral blood. These receptors came from a human donor in a cohort sampled during active COVID-19. CDR3s include the opening cysteine and the closing phenylalanine or tryptophan. A D gene is named only where the DNA matches it firmly. Expanded clones are given a class, and other clones once, few, many or no size at all.

NA	14	TRBJ1-5	TRBV6-5	NA	CASSYSGRNQPQHF	TGTGCCAGCAGTTACTCGGGCAGGAATCAGCCCCAGCATTTT
NA	16	TRBJ1-2	TRBV14	NA	CASSQDSGRVNYGYTF	TGTGCCAGCAGCCAAGATTCTGGCAGGGTGAACTATGGCTACACCTTC
NA	15	TRBJ2-6	TRBV3-1/TRBV3-2	NA	CASSPGNSGANVLTF	TGTGCCAGCAGCCCCGGGAACTCTGGGGCCAACGTCCTGACTTTC
NA	12	TRBJ1-1	TRBV19	NA	CASSIIQGRAFF	TGTGCCAGTAGTATCATCCAGGGTAGGGCTTTCTTT
TRBD2	15	TRBJ2-7	TRBV9	NA	CASSSAGGGVDEQYF	TGTGCCAGCAGCTCGGCGGGGGGAGGGGTTGACGAGCAGTACTTC
TRBD1	14	TRBJ1-2	TRBV27	NA	CASSTGGSGYGYTF	TGTGCCAGCAGTACAGGGGGCTCTGGCTATGGCTACACCTTC
TRBD1	14	TRBJ1-2	TRBV10-1	NA	CASTQGQGAGGYTF	TGCGCCAGCACTCAGGGACAGGGGGCGGGAGGCTACACCTTC
TRBD2	15	TRBJ2-7	TRBV19	NA	CASRGLSGNSYEQYF	TGTGCCAGTAGGGGACTTAGCGGGAACTCCTACGAGCAGTACTTC
TRBD1	14	TRBJ1-5	TRBV5-6	NA	CASSFRGSNQPQHF	TGTGCCAGCAGCTTCAGGGGGAGCAATCAGCCCCAGCATTTT
NA	13	TRBJ1-1	TRBV18	NA	CASSPGRDRVAFF	TGTGCCAGCTCACCCGGGAGGGATCGGGTAGCTTTCTTT
NA	14	TRBJ2-1	TRBV29-1	NA	CSVGAHPSYNEQFF	TGCAGCGTTGGGGCCCATCCCTCCTACAATGAGCAGTTCTTC
NA	13	TRBJ2-7	TRBV5-5	NA	CASSPWSSYEQYF	TGTGCCAGCAGCCCCTGGAGCTCCTACGAGCAGTACTTC
NA	11	TRBJ2-7	TRBV6-5	NA	CASSYSNEQYF	TGTGCCAGCAGTTACAGCAACGAGCAGTACTTC
TRBD1	14	TRBJ2-1	TRBV11-3	once	CASSSGTVYNEQFF	TGTGCCAGCAGTTCCGGGACAGTCTACAATGAGCAGTTCTTC
NA	14	TRBJ1-1	TRBV6-5	NA	CASSYSVRNTEAFF	TGTGCCAGCAGTTACTCGGTCAGGAACACTGAAGCTTTCTTT
NA	13	TRBJ2-3	TRBV3-1/TRBV3-2	NA	CASSRRGDLPQYF	TGTGCCAGCAGCCGACGAGGTGATCTTCCGCAGTATTTT
NA	15	TRBJ1-1	TRBV7-9	NA	CASSSVLAGTTEAFF	TGTGCCAGCAGCTCTGTGTTGGCCGGGACAACTGAAGCTTTCTTT
NA	17	TRBJ2-3	TRBV4-2	once	CASSQDLRQVFPDTQYF	TGTGCCAGCAGCCAAGATTTGAGACAGGTTTTCCCAGATACGCAGTATTTT
NA	13	TRBJ2-7	TRBV12-3/TRBV12-4	NA	CASSLARAHEQYF	TGTGCCAGCAGTTTAGCCAGGGCACACGAGCAGTACTTC
NA	17	TRBJ2-3	TRBV7-2	NA	CASSLVSSSKGTDTQYF	TGTGCCAGCAGCTTAGTTTCCTCCAGCAAGGGGACAGATACGCAGTATTTT
TRBD2	15	TRBJ2-1	TRBV2	NA	CASSESGSSYNEQFF	TGTGCCAGCAGTGAAAGCGGGAGCAGCTACAATGAGCAGTTCTTC
TRBD1	15	TRBJ2-7	TRBV2	NA	CASSVARQGRSEQYF	TGTGCCAGCAGTGTAGCCCGACAGGGCCGTAGCGAGCAGTACTTC
NA	15	TRBJ2-7	TRBV7-3	NA	CASSLGQIGSYEQYF	TGTGCCAGCAGCTTAGGACAAATCGGGTCCTACGAGCAGTACTTC
NA	13	TRBJ1-1	TRBV5-6	NA	CASSRIGGVEAFF	TGTGCCAGCAGCCGCATAGGGGGTGTGGAAGCTTTCTTT
TRBD1	17	TRBJ1-1	TRBV4-1	NA	CASSHRTGGRRDTEAFF	TGCGCCAGCAGCCATAGGACAGGGGGGAGACGTGACACTGAAGCTTTCTTT
NA	12	TRBJ2-1	TRBV12-3/TRBV12-4	NA	CASSQTGMEQFF	TGTGCCAGCAGCCAAACAGGGATGGAGCAGTTCTTC
TRBD1	19	TRBJ1-5	TRBV28	NA	CASSLSVVRQGVINQPQHF	TGTGCCAGCAGTTTATCTGTAGTGAGGCAGGGGGTCATCAATCAGCCCCAGCATTTT
TRBD1	16	TRBJ1-1	TRBV7-8	NA	CASSLNLDRANTEAFF	TGTGCCAGCAGCTTAAATCTGGACAGGGCGAACACTGAAGCTTTCTTT
TRBD2	17	TRBJ2-7	TRBV6-4	many	CASRLGVAGHFTYEQYF	TGTGCCAGCAGGTTGGGAGTAGCGGGACATTTCACCTACGAGCAGTACTTC
TRBD1	14	TRBJ1-4	TRBV7-9	NA	CASSPGQENEKLFF	TGTGCCAGCAGCCCGGGACAGGAAAATGAAAAACTGTTTTTT
NA	16	TRBJ1-1	TRBV6-5	NA	CASSYSGGLSGTEAFF	TGTGCCAGCAGTTACTCGGGGGGACTATCGGGCACTGAAGCTTTCTTT
TRBD2	15	TRBJ2-1	TRBV11-2	once	CASSFGTSGYNEQFF	TGTGCCAGCAGCTTCGGGACTAGCGGTTACAATGAGCAGTTCTTC
NA	17	TRBJ2-7	TRBV10-3	NA	CAISETLQGQASYEQYF	TGTGCCATCAGTGAGACCCTCCAGGGACAAGCTAGCTACGAGCAGTACTTC
NA	16	TRBJ2-7	TRBV21-1	NA	CASSKNLRGADYEQYF	TGTGCCAGCAGCAAAAACCTTAGGGGCGCGGACTACGAGCAGTACTTC
TRBD1	15	TRBJ1-2	TRBV7-9	NA	CASSRLYDRGDGYTF	TGTGCCAGCAGCCGTTTATACGACAGGGGGGACGGCTACACCTTC
NA	13	TRBJ1-2	TRBV28	NA	CASREMANYGYTF	TGTGCCAGCAGAGAGATGGCTAACTATGGCTACACCTTC
NA	14	TRBJ2-4	TRBV23-1	few	CASTKGLLPNIQYF	TGCGCCAGCACCAAAGGACTTTTACCCAACATTCAGTACTTC
TRBD1	18	TRBJ1-5	TRBV5-5	NA	CASSLYRTGGYSNQPQHF	TGTGCCAGCAGCTTGTATCGGACAGGGGGATATAGCAATCAGCCCCAGCATTTT
NA	13	TRBJ2-1	TRBV7-2	NA	CASSPGSYNEQFF	TGTGCCAGCAGCCCAGGGTCCTACAATGAGCAGTTCTTC
TRBD1	13	TRBJ2-7	TRBV2	NA	CASRTVDRALQYF	TGTGCCAGCAGGACCGTGGACAGGGCATTGCAGTACTTC
TRBD1	16	TRBJ1-1	TRBV4-1	NA	CASSQPRQGSRTEAFF	TGCGCCAGCAGCCAACCTCGACAGGGGTCGCGCACTGAAGCTTTCTTT
TRBD2	14	TRBJ2-1	TRBV27	NA	CASSEGGRADEQFF	TGTGCCAGCAGTGAGGGAGGGAGGGCCGATGAGCAGTTCTTC
TRBD1	14	TRBJ1-5	TRBV6-5	few	CASSSGTGTQPQHF	TGTGCCAGCAGTTCCGGGACAGGGACCCAGCCCCAGCATTTT
TRBD2	18	TRBJ2-7	TRBV27	few	CASSLSGILAGAGAEQYF	TGTGCCAGCAGTTTATCGGGGATACTAGCGGGAGCTGGTGCCGAGCAGTACTTC
TRBD2	17	TRBJ2-1	TRBV9	once	CASSPRGLAGRYNEQFF	TGTGCCAGCAGCCCCCGGGGACTAGCGGGAAGATACAATGAGCAGTTCTTC
TRBD1	16	TRBJ1-3	TRBV9	NA	CASSVRTGVAGNTIYF	TGTGCCAGCAGCGTAAGGACAGGGGTGGCTGGAAACACCATATATTTT
NA	12	TRBJ1-1	TRBV6-9	few	CASTPGVLTAFF	TGTGCCAGCACCCCCGGGGTGCTTACAGCTTTCTTT
NA	14	TRBJ2-1	TRBV9	NA	CASSARQVGNEQFF	TGTGCCAGCAGCGCCCGACAGGTCGGCAATGAGCAGTTCTTC
NA	14	TRBJ2-7	TRBV9	few	CASSVSTEPYEQYF	TGTGCCAGCAGCGTGTCGACTGAGCCCTACGAGCAGTACTTC
NA	16	TRBJ2-3	TRBV13	NA	CASSPGAGDSTDTQYF	TGTGCCAGCAGCCCAGGGGCGGGGGATAGCACAGATACGCAGTATTTT
TRBD1	17	TRBJ2-7	TRBV27	NA	CASSLLLPGTGPYEQYF	TGTGCCAGCAGTTTACTTCTTCCCGGGACAGGTCCCTACGAGCAGTACTTC
TRBD1	13	TRBJ1-2	TRBV9	many	CASSAGTVYGYTF	TGTGCCAGCAGCGCCGGGACAGTTTATGGCTACACCTTC
NA	15	TRBJ1-2	TRBV10-3	once	CAISESWGRGGGYTF	TGTGCCATCAGTGAGTCTTGGGGCCGGGGAGGAGGCTACACCTTC